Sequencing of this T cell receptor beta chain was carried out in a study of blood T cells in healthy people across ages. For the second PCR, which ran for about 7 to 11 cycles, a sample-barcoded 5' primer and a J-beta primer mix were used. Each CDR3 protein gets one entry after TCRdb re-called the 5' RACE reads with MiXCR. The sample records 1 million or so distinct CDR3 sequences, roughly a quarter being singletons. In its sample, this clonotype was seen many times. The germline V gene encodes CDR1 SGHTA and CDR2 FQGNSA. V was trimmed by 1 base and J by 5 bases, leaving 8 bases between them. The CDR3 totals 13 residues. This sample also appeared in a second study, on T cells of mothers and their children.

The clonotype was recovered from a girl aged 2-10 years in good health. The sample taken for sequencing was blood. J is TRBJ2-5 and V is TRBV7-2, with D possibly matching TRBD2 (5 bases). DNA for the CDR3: TGTGCCAGCAGCTTAGGGACTCGGGAGACCCAGTACTTC. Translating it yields CASSLGTRETQYF.